Detailed here is one T cell receptor beta chain. Some clones are missing from TCRdb's copy, which holds only in-frame ones; the method was immunoSEQ multiplex PCR. The table lists 100,000 to 150,000 clones, 70% to 90% of them singletons. The sample is drawn from a study of control samples from healthy donors and cancer patients. Germline CDR1 reads GTSNPN; CDR2 reads SVGIG (reference sequence). V was pared by 1 base and J by 3 bases, with 12 bases between. The CDR3 extends over 14 amino acids. The source is a man over 45 in good health. V usage is TRBV30 and J usage is TRBJ2-5; a weak D match, TRBD2 (6 bases). Sequenced sample: blood. Here the CDR3 reads CAWSGAGREETQYF. For the CDR3, the DNA is TGTGCCTGGAGTGGGGCGGGGAGAGAAGAGACCCAGTACTTC. Looking up the rest from reference TRBV30 and TRBJ2-5 gives the full variable domain: SQTIHQWPATLVQPVGSPLSLECTVEGTSNPNLYWYRQAAGRGLQLLFYSVGIGQISSEVPQNLSASRPQDRQFILSSKKLLLSDSGFYLCAWSGAGREETQYFGPGTRLLVL.